Listed below are T cell receptor beta chains from one sample, sequenced in a study of shared clonotypes between healthy human individuals. The method was immunoSEQ multiplex PCR; TCRdb's version includes in-frame clones alone and lacks a portion of them. The table shows nearly 750,000 clones, with roughly 72% occurring only once. Sequenced sample: memory CD4+ T cells sorted from blood. Receptors were obtained from a woman younger than 45 in good health. CDR3s include the opening cysteine and the closing phenylalanine or tryptophan. D genes are given only for firm matches. The listing skips clone size in some rows; elsewhere it reads once, few, many or a size class.

size: -; J: TRBJ1-2; V: TRBV4-2; D: -; CDR3: CASSQEGSTNYGYTF; DNA: TGTGCCAGCAGCCAAGAAGGCAGCACTAACTATGGCTACACCTTC
size: once; J: TRBJ2-3; V: TRBV5-1; D: -; CDR3: CASSLEGREADTQYF; DNA: TGCGCCAGCAGCTTGGAGGGCAGGGAGGCAGATACGCAGTATTTT
size: once; J: TRBJ1-3; V: TRBV13; D: -; CDR3: CASSLLRGAGNTIYF; DNA: TGTGCCAGCAGCTTACTCCGGGGAGCTGGAAACACCATATATTTT
size: -; J: TRBJ2-3; V: TRBV5-1; D: TRBD2; CDR3: CASSSSSGSTDTQYF; DNA: TGCGCCAGCAGCTCCTCTAGCGGGAGCACAGATACGCAGTATTTT
size: -; J: TRBJ2-3; V: TRBV10-3; D: -; CDR3: CAISEGRPSDTQYF; DNA: TGTGCCATCAGTGAGGGCAGGCCCTCAGATACGCAGTATTTT
size: -; J: TRBJ1-1; V: TRBV5-1; D: -; CDR3: CASSLEYGTEAFF; DNA: TGCGCCAGCAGCTTGGAGTATGGCACTGAAGCTTTCTTT
size: -; J: TRBJ1-5; V: TRBV28; D: -; CDR3: CASSYDRNQPQHF; DNA: TGTGCCAGCAGTTATGACCGCAATCAGCCCCAGCATTTT
size: few; J: TRBJ2-5; V: TRBV4-2; D: -; CDR3: CASSRDRGETQYF; DNA: TGTGCCAGCAGCCGAGACAGAGGAGAGACCCAGTACTTC
size: many; J: TRBJ1-5; V: TRBV6-4; D: -; CDR3: CASSDQAQGPQHF; DNA: TGTGCCAGCAGTGACCAAGCACAGGGGCCCCAGCATTTT
size: -; J: TRBJ1-1; V: TRBV14; D: -; CDR3: CASTQGPGLMGSTEAFF; DNA: TGTGCAAGCACCCAAGGACCGGGACTAATGGGGAGCACTGAAGCTTTCTTT
size: once; J: TRBJ2-3; V: TRBV5-4; D: TRBD2; CDR3: CASSLGGSLAGDTQYF; DNA: TGTGCCAGCAGCTTGGGGGGGAGCCTAGCGGGAGATACGCAGTATTTT
size: once; J: TRBJ1-1; V: TRBV27; D: TRBD1; CDR3: CASSSGTDLNTEAFF; DNA: TGTGCCAGCAGCTCGGGGACAGATTTGAACACTGAAGCTTTCTTT
size: -; J: TRBJ1-4; V: TRBV28; D: -; CDR3: CASSTGGRNEKLFF; DNA: TGTGCCAGCAGCACGGGGGGGAGGAATGAAAAACTGTTTTTT
size: -; J: TRBJ2-1; V: TRBV7-9; D: -; CDR3: CASSHGAYNEQFF; DNA: TGTGCCAGCAGCCACGGGGCCTACAATGAGCAGTTCTTC
size: -; J: TRBJ1-2; V: TRBV28; D: TRBD1; CDR3: CASSWTGTGGSAGRTF; DNA: TGTGCCAGCAGTTGGACCGGGACAGGGGGCTCGGCCGGGAGGACCTTC
size: -; J: TRBJ2-1; V: TRBV19; D: TRBD1; CDR3: CAISGRGRGSEQFF; DNA: TGTGCCATCTCGGGCAGGGGGCGCGGAAGTGAGCAGTTCTTC
size: -; J: TRBJ2-7; V: TRBV5-1; D: -; CDR3: CASSLSSVAYNEQYF; DNA: TGCGCCAGCAGCTTGTCAAGCGTCGCTTATAACGAGCAGTACTTC
size: -; J: TRBJ2-3; V: TRBV9; D: TRBD2; CDR3: CASSTSGRAFSTDTQYF; DNA: TGTGCCAGCAGCACTAGCGGGAGGGCCTTTAGCACAGATACGCAGTATTTT
size: -; J: TRBJ2-5; V: TRBV6-5; D: TRBD2; CDR3: CASSYSYPSGQETQYF; DNA: TGTGCCAGCAGTTACTCTTATCCTAGCGGCCAAGAGACCCAGTACTTC
size: once; J: TRBJ2-1; V: TRBV7-3; D: TRBD2; CDR3: CASIPAGDGGNEQFF; DNA: TGTGCCAGCATCCCGGCGGGGGATGGGGGCAATGAGCAGTTCTTC
size: -; J: TRBJ1-4; V: TRBV2; D: -; CDR3: CASSETPATNEKLFF; DNA: TGTGCCAGCAGTGAAACACCGGCAACTAATGAAAAACTGTTTTTT
size: -; J: TRBJ2-3; V: TRBV6-5; D: -; CDR3: CASSYEGRTDTQYF; DNA: TGTGCCAGCAGTTATGAGGGTCGCACAGATACGCAGTATTTT
size: -; J: TRBJ2-3; V: TRBV25-1; D: -; CDR3: CASSEFSPVPDTQYF; DNA: TGTGCCAGCAGTGAATTCTCCCCCGTGCCCGATACGCAGTATTTT
size: few; J: TRBJ2-4; V: TRBV7-2; D: -; CDR3: CASTVTALTKNIQYF; DNA: TGTGCCAGCACTGTTACAGCTTTAACCAAAAACATTCAGTACTTC